These 17 T cell receptor beta chains were all obtained from the same sample, sequenced in a study of regulatory T cells in long-lasting Graves disease. Time point noted: newly diagnosed GD, antithyroid drugs for less than 3 months. The TCR library was prepared using RNA isolated from PBMCs. Sequencing libraries for TCR beta were prepared with iRepertoire HTBI primers and Arm-PCR of CDR3 regions. In TCRdb, the multiplex PCR reads were re-called with MiXCR into one record per CDR3 protein. The sample has a few hundred thousand distinct CDR3 sequences, 13% to 15% seen once. The data also belong to a second study, concerning T cells in Graves' hyperthyroidism and ophthalmopathy.

Sample: peripheral blood mononuclear cells (PBMCs), taken at new diagnosis, from a patient treated with antithyroid drugs. Receptors originate from a woman in her fifties or sixties with Graves disease.

This clonotype was counted a few times. CDR3 coding DNA: TGTGCCAGCAGCCTGACAGGGAAGACAGATACGCAGTATTTT. Translation gives CASSLTGKTDTQYF. V and J are TRBV7-9 and TRBJ2-3; 7 nucleotides agree with TRBD1. V trimming: 5 bases; J trimming: 3 bases; junction bases outside the gene matches: 5. The CDR3 runs 14 residues. Germline V lookup: CDR1 SEHNR, CDR2 FQNEAQ (reference sequence). The full variable domain, in which reference TRBV7-9 and TRBJ2-3 provide the parts outside the CDR3, is DTGVSQNPRHKITKRGQNVTFRCDPISEHNRLYWYRQTLGQGPEFLTYFQNEAQLEKSRLLSDRFSAERPKGSFSTLEIQRTEQGDSAMYLCASSLTGKTDTQYFGPGTRLTVL.

This clonotype was picked up many times. The rearrangement joins TRBV18 to TRBJ1-1, with no clear D. The length of the CDR3 is 14 residues. CDR1 is KGHSH, CDR2 LQKENI, per germline. V shed 2 bases and J shed 3 bases, with 10 bases lying between them. The CDR3 coding sequence is TGTGCCAGCTCACCAACTGCCCGGGACACTGAAGCTTTCTTT. Its protein product is CASSPTARDTEAFF.

This clonotype was detected ten times or more. This chain connects TRBV29-1 to TRBJ2-1; D could derive from TRBD1 or TRBD2 (5 bases each). The CDR3 contains 13 residues. V lost 6 bases, J lost 4 bases, and 13 bases lay in between. Germline lookup yields CDR1 SQVTM and CDR2 ANQGSEA. The CDR3 DNA reads as TGCAGCGTCCTACGGGACGGTTACAATGAGCAGTTCTTC. Encoded protein: CSVLRDGYNEQFF.

The chain couples TRBV3-1 to TRBJ1-4; 7 bases map to TRBD1. The V segment lost 1 base and the J segment 5 bases; nucleotides outside the gene matches: 10. In germline, CDR1 is LGHDT, CDR2 YNNKEL (reference sequence). The CDR3 contains 17 residues. This CDR3 reads CASSQALYRGKNEKLFF. CDR3 bases: TGTGCCAGCAGCCAAGCCCTCTACAGGGGTAAGAATGAAAAACTGTTTTTT.

The V gene is TRBV11-2, the J gene TRBJ1-4, with D unresolved. The germline V and J ends were trimmed by 0 bases and 7 bases, with 6 bases remaining between them. The germline gives CDR1 SGHAT, CDR2 FQNNGV. The CDR3 has 13 residues. The CDR3 reads CASSLESPEKLFF. In DNA, the CDR3 is TGTGCCAGCAGCTTAGAGAGCCCTGAAAAACTGTTTTTT.

At least ten counts were recorded for this clonotype. CDR3 sequence reads: CASSLSPSGRFNEQFF. The CDR3 nucleotides read TGTGCCAGCAGCTTATCTCCTAGCGGGAGGTTCAATGAGCAGTTCTTC. The chain recombines TRBV13 with TRBJ2-1, with 11 nucleotides matching TRBD2. This CDR3 contains 16 residues. Germline loops: CDR1 PRHDT, CDR2 FYEKMQ (reference sequence). Trimming removed 2 bases from V and 6 bases from J; junction bases left unmatched: 6.

This clonotype was found a few times. The chain combines TRBV10-1 with TRBJ2-5, with 8 nucleotides matching TRBD1. There are 18 residues in the CDR3. V lost 4 bases, J lost 2 bases, and 15 bases stayed unmatched. CDR1 is WNHNN, CDR2 SYGVQD, per germline (reference sequence). The CDR3 DNA follows: TGCGCCAGCAGTGGTCAGACAGGGGAGAGGGGAGTTCAAGAGACCCAGTACTTC. Protein product: CASSGQTGERGVQETQYF.

J is TRBJ1-4 and V is TRBV30, with D perhaps matching TRBD1 (6 bases). V lost 2 bases, J lost 8 bases, and 18 bases lay in between. The CDR3 length is 15 residues. CDR1 GTSNPN and CDR2 SVGIG come from the germline V gene (reference sequence). CDR3: CAWSKGVADAEKLFF. In nucleotides, the CDR3 is TGTGCCTGGAGTAAGGGGGTCGCCGATGCGGAAAAACTGTTTTTT.

This clonotype was counted at least ten times. J is TRBJ1-1 and V is TRBV20-1; no definite D call. There are 13 residues in the CDR3. Trimming pared 3 bases from V and 0 bases from J, leaving 8 bases between. In germline, CDR1 is DFQATT, CDR2 SNEGSKA (reference sequence). The CDR3 sequence is CSASWQMNTEAFF. CDR3 nucleotides: TGCAGTGCTAGTTGGCAGATGAACACTGAAGCTTTCTTT.

Many counts were recorded for this clonotype. The chain's CDR3 is CASSLGRTGYGYTF. CDR3 DNA sequence: TGTGCCAGCAGTTTAGGGAGGACAGGTTATGGCTACACCTTC. The chain uses TRBV12-3 or TRBV12-4 and TRBJ1-2, with TRBD1 matching over 7 bases. The CDR3 loop spans 14 amino acids. V trimming: 1 base; J trimming: 5 bases; junction bases outside the gene matches: 4.

This clonotype was counted ten times or more. This sequence joins TRBV28 and TRBJ1-6; the D gene is possibly TRBD1 (5 bases). Trimming removed 3 bases at V and 6 bases at J, with 9 bases between. CDR1 and CDR2 from the germline V gene are MDHEN and SYDVKM. This CDR3 is built from 14 residues. The CDR3 reads CASSFTGFNSPLHF. Written as DNA, the CDR3 is TGTGCCAGCAGTTTTACAGGTTTTAATTCACCCCTCCACTTT. Full variable domain (outside the CDR3, taken from reference TRBV28 and TRBJ1-6): DVKVTQSSRYLVKRTGEKVFLECVQDMDHENMFWYRQDPGLGLRLIYFSYDVKMKEKGDIPEGYSVSREKKERFSLILESASTNQTSMYLCASSFTGFNSPLHFGNGTRLTVT.

This clonotype was detected many times. The chain carries TRBV29-1 and TRBJ1-1, with 7 bases lining up with TRBD1. CDR3 length: 15 residues. Per germline, CDR1 SQVTM and CDR2 ANQGSEA. V lost 3 bases to trimming and J lost 5 bases; unmatched junction nucleotides: 12. The CDR3 region is CSVDPTVSRGTEAFF. CDR3 DNA: TGCAGCGTTGATCCCACCGTTAGCAGGGGGACTGAAGCTTTCTTT.

The chain recombines TRBV19 with TRBJ1-5; D ambiguous. V lost 3 bases and J lost 1, with 10 bases in between. Germline V gives CDR1 LNHDA, CDR2 SQIVND (reference sequence). This CDR3 comprises 15 residues. The CDR3 nucleotides are TGTGCCAGTAGTATGGAGGGTAGGAGCAATCAGCCCCAGCATTTT. Its translation is CASSMEGRSNQPQHF.

J is TRBJ2-5 and V is TRBV6-1; 14 nucleotides agree with TRBD2. The V gene end was trimmed by 6 bases and the J gene end by 1 base; junction bases not matched to a gene: 4. This CDR3 spans 16 amino acids. Germline loops: CDR1 MNHNS, CDR2 SASEGT. The CDR3 here is CASSQGTSGSQETQYF. The CDR3 coding sequence is TGTGCCAGCAGCCAGGGGACTAGCGGGAGCCAAGAGACCCAGTACTTC.

This clonotype appeared many times. The chain is built from TRBV12-3 or TRBV12-4 and TRBJ2-2; maybe TRBD1 (5 bases). V was trimmed by 6 bases and J by 0 bases, leaving 17 bases between them. The CDR3 runs to 17 residues. As DNA, the CDR3 is TGTGCCAGCAGCCGCAAGACAGAGATGGCGAACACCGGGGAGCTGTTTTTT. Protein product: CASSRKTEMANTGELFF.

Points on this clonotype: A much larger clonotype is one base distant, so this may be a read error. J is TRBJ2-3 and V is TRBV20-1; 14 nucleotides agree with TRBD2. V shed 0 bases and J 2 bases; nucleotides not matched to a gene: 10. The CDR3 extends over 19 amino acids. Germline CDR1 reads DFQATT; CDR2 reads SNEGSKA (reference sequence). This CDR3 is CSAREPKTSGRAVTDTQYF. The CDR3 bases are TGCAGTGCTAGAGAACCCAAGACTAGCGGGAGGGCCGTCACAGATACGCAGTATTTT.

A word on this clonotype: One end of the junction fails to match germline, which may point to a read error. The CDR3 coding sequence is TGTGCTAGCAGCATACTAGCGGGAGTGGAATACGAGCAGTACTTC. Protein: CASSILAGVEYEQYF. V and J are TRBV7-7 and TRBJ2-7; 11 nucleotides agree with TRBD2. The CDR3 is 15 residues long. Per germline, CDR1 SSHAT and CDR2 FNYEAQ (reference sequence).